These 25 T cell receptor beta chains share one sample of origin, sequenced in a study of blood T cells in healthy people across ages. It was with a sample-barcoded 5' primer and a J-beta primer mix that a second PCR of roughly 7 to 12 cycles was run. Each CDR3 protein is one row after TCRdb ran MiXCR on the 5' RACE reads. The sample consists of 1.5 million to 2 million distinct CDR3 sequences, approximately 28% of them appearing once. The source material was blood. The receptors shown here come from a woman aged 25 to 39 in good health.

The chain couples TRBV6-1 to TRBJ2-7, with TRBD2 matching over 9 bases. This CDR3 contains 14 residues. After removal of 2 bases from V and 5 bases from J, the junction contained 4 bases not matched to a gene. Germline assignment: CDR1 MNHNS and CDR2 SASEGT. This chain's CDR3 is CASSERTSVHEQYF. CDR3 coding DNA: TGTGCCAGCAGTGAAAGGACTAGCGTTCACGAGCAGTACTTC.

The V gene is TRBV11-2, the J gene TRBJ2-7; tentatively, D is TRBD2 (5 bases). With 1 base removed from V and 3 bases from J, the gap between germline ends came to 16 bases. This CDR3 region has 16 residues. Germline CDR1 is SGHAT and CDR2 is FQNNGV. CDR3 sequence reads: CASSLGTGSLNYEQYF. The CDR3 DNA reads as TGTGCCAGCAGCTTAGGTACGGGGAGTCTTAACTACGAGCAGTACTTC.

This clonotype was detected only a few times. A read error may produce the germline difference seen at one junction end. The genes are TRBV4-2 and TRBJ2-7; D not certain. From germline, CDR1 is LGHNA and CDR2 YNFKEQ. The CDR3 totals 14 residues. CDR3 bases: TGTGCCAGCAGCCAAGATTTCGCGAGTTACGGGCAGTACTTC. Its protein product is CASSQDFASYGQYF.

This clonotype was counted at least ten times. The rearrangement joins TRBV20-1 to TRBJ2-7; 9 bases agree with TRBD2. The CDR3 spans 17 residues. J lost 2 bases, V lost 1 base, and 12 bases had no gene match. Germline CDR1 is DFQATT and CDR2 is SNEGSKA (reference sequence). The CDR3 region has the DNA TGCAGTGCTAGAGTGTACCCAAAAGCGGGAGGACCCTACGAGCAGTACTTC. It codes for CSARVYPKAGGPYEQYF.

This clonotype was seen only a few times. This chain joins TRBV6-6 and TRBJ2-2; D perhaps matches TRBD2 (6 bases). V lost 0 bases and J 6 bases, leaving 8 bases between the germline ends. Germline loops: CDR1 MNHNY, CDR2 SVGAGI (reference sequence). This CDR3 contains 14 residues. The CDR3 DNA reads TGTGCCAGCAGTTACTCGGGGGGAGCCGGGGAGCTGTTTTTT. Translated, it gives CASSYSGGAGELFF.

This clonotype was seen more than once but under ten times. A junction boundary mismatches the germline segment, possibly from a read error. The rearrangement uses TRBV7-8 and TRBJ2-1, with D possibly TRBD1 on 5 matching bases. CDR3 length: 16 residues. Germline assignment: CDR1 SGHVS and CDR2 FQNEAQ. This CDR3 reads CASRLDRRSSYNEQFF. CDR3 in DNA: TGTGCCAGCAGGCTAGACAGACGGAGCTCCTACAACGAGCAGTTCTTC.

This chain links TRBV5-4 with TRBJ1-6; a possible D gene is TRBD1 (5 bases). Per the germline V gene, CDR1 is SGHNT and CDR2 is YYREEE (reference sequence). V was trimmed by 9 bases and J by 7 bases, leaving 23 bases between them. The CDR3 covers 16 residues. The CDR3 here is CATETEPGLVNSPLHF. The DNA for the CDR3 is TGTGCCACCGAGACGGAGCCGGGACTGGTAAATTCACCCCTCCACTTT.

In its sample, this clonotype was seen a few times. The V call is TRBV25-1, the J call TRBJ2-2; 7 nucleotides agree with TRBD2. The germline CDR1 and CDR2 sequences are MGHDK and SYGVNS. After removal of 3 bases from V and 0 bases from J, the junction contained 4 bases not matched to a gene. The CDR3 runs to 16 residues. This CDR3 is CASSDIAGSNTGELFF. For the CDR3, the DNA is TGTGCCAGCAGTGATATAGCGGGCTCGAACACCGGGGAGCTGTTTTTT.

Many counts were recorded for this clonotype. The chain carries TRBV4-2 and TRBJ2-1, with D unresolved. The CDR3 is made up of 12 amino acids. The V and J ends lost 0 bases and 8 bases respectively, with 5 bases between them. The V gene's germline CDR1 is LGHNA and CDR2 YNFKEQ. CDR3 sequence reads: CASSQDIHEQFF. The CDR3 DNA sequence: TGTGCCAGCAGCCAAGATATCCATGAGCAGTTCTTC.

The chain is built from TRBV3-1 and TRBJ1-1; possible D gene TRBD1, 5 bases. The V gene's germline CDR1 is LGHDT and CDR2 YNNKEL (reference sequence). The CDR3 spans 13 residues. Trimming pared 8 bases from V and 0 bases from J, leaving 10 bases between. CDR3 loop: CASGALLNTEAFF. The CDR3 region has the DNA TGTGCCAGCGGGGCCTTGTTGAACACTGAAGCTTTCTTT.

Only a few counts were recorded for this clonotype. The rearrangement joins TRBV12-5 to TRBJ1-1, with a possible D match to TRBD1 (6 bases). Germline values: CDR1 LGHNT, CDR2 FRNRAP. V shed 4 bases and J shed 0 bases, with 9 bases lying between them. The CDR3 runs 14 residues. For the CDR3, the DNA is TGTGCTAGTGGTTGGACAGACATGAACACTGAAGCTTTCTTT. Protein product: CASGWTDMNTEAFF.

The CDR3 spells CATSKDTRGEQFF. The CDR3 DNA sequence: TGTGCCACCAGCAAAGATACGCGGGGTGAGCAGTTCTTC. V gene TRBV15 combines with J gene TRBJ2-1, with D maybe TRBD2 (6 bases). V lost 4 bases to trimming and J lost 9 bases, with 13 bases between them. The germline CDR1 and CDR2 sequences are LNHNV and YYDKDF (reference sequence). This CDR3 is built from 13 residues.

The CDR3 here is CSARDGTTDTQYF. The CDR3 nucleotides read TGCAGTGCTAGAGACGGAACCACAGATACGCAGTATTTT. This chain links TRBV20-1 with TRBJ2-3; D is uncertain. CDR1 and CDR2 (germline): DFQATT, SNEGSKA (reference sequence). V gave up 0 bases and J gave up 2 bases, with 6 bases separating them. The CDR3 runs to 13 residues.

The chain is built from TRBV28 and TRBJ2-4; 7 nucleotides line up with TRBD2. The germline V gene encodes CDR1 MDHEN and CDR2 SYDVKM. V trimming: 6 bases; J trimming: 13 bases; junction bases outside the gene matches: 15. The CDR3 has 14 residues. Here the CDR3 DNA reads TGTGCCAGCAGAGCGGGACTGATGCCCTACGGGCAGTACTTC. Amino acids: CASRAGLMPYGQYF.

Many counts were recorded for this clonotype. The J gene is TRBJ2-6, the V gene TRBV4-2; either TRBD1 or TRBD2 may supply D (5 bases each). V shed 4 bases and J shed 0 bases, with 10 bases lying between them. Germline lookup yields CDR1 LGHNA and CDR2 YNFKEQ. The CDR3 sequence is 16 residues long. The DNA for the CDR3 is TGTGCCAGCAGCCTCATCGGGGCCTCTGGGGCCAACGTCCTGACTTTC. Amino acid sequence: CASSLIGASGANVLTF.

This clonotype was observed once. The rearrangement joins TRBV7-2 to TRBJ2-1; TRBD2 matches 7 bases. The CDR3 totals 14 residues. After removal of 3 bases from V and 8 bases from J, the junction contained 7 bases not matched to a gene. CDR1 is SGHTA and CDR2 is FQGNSA in the germline V gene. The CDR3 DNA sequence: TGTGCCAGCAGCTTGGGCGGGAGCATGCATGAGCAGTTCTTC. Translation gives CASSLGGSMHEQFF.

This clonotype showed up just a few times. The rearrangement joins TRBV12-3 or TRBV12-4 to TRBJ2-2; D possibly corresponds to TRBD1 (5 bases). The CDR3 loop spans 13 amino acids. Between the trimmed V and J ends, which lost 3 bases and 6 bases, there was a span of 8 bases. DNA of the CDR3: TGTGCCAGCAGTTTTACCAGGGCCGGGGAGCTGTTTTTT. Translation gives CASSFTRAGELFF.

The table lists this clonotype with a count of one. A single base separates this from a much larger clone, so it may be a read error. The chain uses TRBV9 and TRBJ2-1; no clear D. This CDR3 has 11 residues. Germline loops: CDR1 SGDLS, CDR2 YYNGEE. V lost 1 base, J lost 13 bases, and 9 bases lay in between. The chain's CDR3 is CASSVLETQFF. The CDR3 nucleotides are TGTGCCAGCAGCGTACTAGAGACCCAGTTCTTC.

The gene calls are TRBV21-1 and TRBJ2-7. TRBV21-1 is an annotated pseudogene. The CDR3 sequence is 16 residues long. CDR3 bases: TGTGCCAGCAGCAACACATTGGCAGGGAGAGCCTACGAGCAGTACTTC. Encoded protein: CASSNTLAGRAYEQYF.

V is TRBV7-2 and J is TRBJ1-2; tentatively, D is TRBD1 (5 bases). There are 17 residues in the CDR3. Trimming left V 1 base short and J 7 bases short, with 22 bases between. The germline V gene has CDR1 SGHTA and CDR2 FQGNSA. In DNA, the CDR3 is TGTGCCAGCAGCTTAGATGGGGCTCGCAGGGCTAGGGGTGGCTACACCTTC. Protein sequence: CASSLDGARRARGGYTF. Full variable domain (missing parts from reference TRBV7-2 and TRBJ1-2): GAGVSQSPSNKVTEKGKDVELRCDPISGHTALYWYRQSLGQGLEFLIYFQGNSAPDKSGLPSDRFSAERTGGSVSTLTIQRTQQEDSAVYLCASSLDGARRARGGYTFGSGTRLTVV.

This clonotype was observed at least ten times. The V call is TRBV12-3 or TRBV12-4, the J call TRBJ2-3; D not resolved. With 4 bases removed from V and 0 bases from J, the gap between germline ends came to 8 bases. The CDR3 covers 14 residues. CDR3 DNA sequence: TGTGCCAGCAGTTCGACTCCTAGCACAGATACGCAGTATTTT. Translating gives CASSSTPSTDTQYF.

This clonotype was detected once. This chain uses TRBV18 with TRBJ2-2; the D gene is possibly TRBD1 (5 bases). The germline V gene encodes CDR1 KGHSH and CDR2 LQKENI. The CDR3 is made up of 14 amino acids. The V end lost 5 bases, the J end lost 6 bases, and 13 bases lay between the germline ends. The CDR3 region is CASSSRDLPGELFF. The CDR3 DNA reads TGTGCCAGCTCATCCAGGGATTTGCCCGGGGAGCTGTTTTTT.

This clonotype was counted ten times or more. The junction and the germline gene differ at one end; a read error may be behind it. The rearrangement joins TRBV5-1 to TRBJ1-5; weak D call: TRBD1 (6 bases). This CDR3 has 14 amino acids. Germline V CDR1 and CDR2: SGHRS, YFSETQ. The DNA of the CDR3 is TGTGCCAGCAGCTTAGGGGGATGGAATCAGCCCCAGCATTTT. As protein: CASSLGGWNQPQHF.

The DNA for the CDR3 is TGTGCCAGCTCACCACAGCTAGCGGGAGGGCCAAATGAGCAGTACTTC. Protein sequence: CASSPQLAGGPNEQYF. The rearrangement uses TRBV18 and TRBJ2-7; 12 bases align to TRBD2. CDR3 length: 16 amino acids. Trimming cost V 1 base and J 7 bases; bases outside gene matches: 8. Germline V CDR1 and CDR2: KGHSH, LQKENI. Drawing the rest from reference TRBV18 and TRBJ2-7, the complete variable domain is NAGVMQNPRHLVRRRGQEARLRCSPMKGHSHVYWYRQLPEEGLKFMVYLQKENIIDESGMPKERFSAEFPKEGPSILRIQQVVRGDSAAYFCASSPQLAGGPNEQYFGPGTRLTVT.

V and J are TRBV20-1 and TRBJ2-3; TRBD2 might be the D (5 bases). Trimming stripped 7 bases from V and 0 bases from J, with 14 bases between. CDR1 and CDR2 from the germline V gene are DFQATT and SNEGSKA (reference sequence). This CDR3 comprises 14 residues. The CDR3 DNA follows: TGCAGTGTAGTCGAGGGCCCTAGCACAGATACGCAGTATTTT. It translates to CSVVEGPSTDTQYF.